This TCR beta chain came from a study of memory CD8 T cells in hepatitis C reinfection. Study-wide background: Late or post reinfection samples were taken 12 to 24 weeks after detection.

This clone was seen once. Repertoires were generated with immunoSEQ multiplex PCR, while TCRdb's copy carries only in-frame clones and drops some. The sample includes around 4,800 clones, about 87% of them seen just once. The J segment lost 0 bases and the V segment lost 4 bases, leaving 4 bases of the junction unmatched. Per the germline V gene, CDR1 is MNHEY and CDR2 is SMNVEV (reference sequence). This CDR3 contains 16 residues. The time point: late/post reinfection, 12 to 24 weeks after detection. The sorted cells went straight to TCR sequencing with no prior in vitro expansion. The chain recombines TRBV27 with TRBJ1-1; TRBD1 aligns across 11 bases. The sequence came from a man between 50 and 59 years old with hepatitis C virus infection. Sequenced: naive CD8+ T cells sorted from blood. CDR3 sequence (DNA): TGTGCCAGCAGTTCCCTGGGACAGGGGGTGAACACTGAAGCTTTCTTT. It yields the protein CASSSLGQGVNTEAFF.